This entry features one T cell receptor beta chain sequence. Its antigen is as yet unknown. The data are from a study of CD8 T cells in ankylosing spondylitis. The CDR3 runs to 13 residues. The germline CDR1 and CDR2 sequences are MGHDK and SYGVNS. Trimming removed 11 bases from V and 2 bases from J, with 16 bases in between. Study-level points and caveats: Disease-linked clones, CD8+, were relatively rare in peripheral blood. Apparently characteristic of ankylosing spondylitis blood was a TCR beta motif (under ten highly homologous variants).

MiXCR, applied by TCRdb to the 5' RACE reads, yields one record per CDR3 protein. Among around 440,000 distinct CDR3 sequences, roughly 18% were seen once, and the ten largest hold approximately 0.93%. The chain employs TRBV25-1 and TRBJ2-7; possible D gene TRBD2, 6 bases. The clonotype comes from a male donor with ankylosing spondylitis. Material for sequencing was blood, either unsorted or a sorted T cell fraction (not recorded which). The CDR3 region is CASDGGRAYEQYF. In DNA, the CDR3 is TGTGCCTCAGACGGGGGAAGGGCCTACGAGCAGTACTTC.